This T cell receptor beta chain comes out of a study of OX40 agonist ivuxolimab in advanced cancers. Study conclusions and caveats: Circulating CD4+ and CD8+ T cells showed clonal expansion by week 6 at 0.1 to 3.0 mg/kg. At 0.1-3.0 mg/kg, partial responders had clonal expansion among the lowest observed.

The protocol was immunoSEQ multiplex PCR, while the TCRdb copy is restricted to in-frame clones and leaves out a portion. The table has around 95,000 clones, around 87% seen once. Worth noting for this clone: Its cognate antigen is unknown.

The V end lost 5 bases, the J end lost 1 base, and 10 bases lay between the germline ends. The CDR3 runs to 14 residues. Germline V lookup: CDR1 MNHEY, CDR2 SVGAGI. Sequencing was performed on CD4+ or CD8+ T cells sorted from blood, taken in a trial of the OX40 agonist ivuxolimab. The chain recombines TRBV6-5 with TRBJ2-3; weak D call: TRBD2 (5 bases). This receptor was obtained from an adult with an advanced solid tumor such as melanoma, head and neck, liver or kidney cancer. In DNA form, the CDR3 reads TGTGCCAGCAGTGACTGGACTGGCACAGATACGCAGTATTTT. It codes for CASSDWTGTDTQYF.